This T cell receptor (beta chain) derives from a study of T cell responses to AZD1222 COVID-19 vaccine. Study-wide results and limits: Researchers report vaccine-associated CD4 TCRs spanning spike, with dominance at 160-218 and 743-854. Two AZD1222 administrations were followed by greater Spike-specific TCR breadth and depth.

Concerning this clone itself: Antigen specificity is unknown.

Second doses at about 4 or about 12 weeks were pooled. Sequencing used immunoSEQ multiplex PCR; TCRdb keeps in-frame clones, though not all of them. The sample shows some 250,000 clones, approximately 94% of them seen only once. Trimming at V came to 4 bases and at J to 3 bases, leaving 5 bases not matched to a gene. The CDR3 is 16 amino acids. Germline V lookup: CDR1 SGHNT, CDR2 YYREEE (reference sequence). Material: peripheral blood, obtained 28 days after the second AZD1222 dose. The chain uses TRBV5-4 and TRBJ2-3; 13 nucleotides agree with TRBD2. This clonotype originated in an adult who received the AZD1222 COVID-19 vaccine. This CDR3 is CASSLTSGRATDTQYF. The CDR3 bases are TGTGCCAGCAGCCTTACTAGCGGGAGGGCGACAGATACGCAGTATTTT. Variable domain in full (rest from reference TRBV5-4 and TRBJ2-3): ETGVTQSPTHLIKTRGQQVTLRCSSQSGHNTVSWYQQALGQGPQFIFQYYREEENGRGNFPPRFSGLQFPNYSSELNVNALELDDSALYLCASSLTSGRATDTQYFGPGTRLTVL.